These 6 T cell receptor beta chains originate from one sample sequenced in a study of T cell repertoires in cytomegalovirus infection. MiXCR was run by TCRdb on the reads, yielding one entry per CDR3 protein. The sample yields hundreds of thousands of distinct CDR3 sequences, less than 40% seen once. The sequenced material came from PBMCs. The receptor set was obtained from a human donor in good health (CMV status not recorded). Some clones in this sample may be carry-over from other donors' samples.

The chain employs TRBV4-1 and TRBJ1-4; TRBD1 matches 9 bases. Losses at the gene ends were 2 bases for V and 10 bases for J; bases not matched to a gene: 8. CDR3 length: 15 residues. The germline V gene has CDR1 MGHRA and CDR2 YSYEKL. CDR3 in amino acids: CASSQTRDRERKLFF. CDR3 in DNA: TGCGCCAGCAGCCAAACCCGGGACAGGGAACGAAAACTGTTTTTT.

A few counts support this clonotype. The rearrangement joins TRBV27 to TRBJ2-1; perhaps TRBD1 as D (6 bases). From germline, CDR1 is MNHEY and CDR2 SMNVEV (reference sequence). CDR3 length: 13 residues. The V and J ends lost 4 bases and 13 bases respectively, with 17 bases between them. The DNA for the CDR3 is TGTGCCAGCAGTTCCTACAGGCTGGGGGCCCAGTTCTTC. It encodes CASSSYRLGAQFF.

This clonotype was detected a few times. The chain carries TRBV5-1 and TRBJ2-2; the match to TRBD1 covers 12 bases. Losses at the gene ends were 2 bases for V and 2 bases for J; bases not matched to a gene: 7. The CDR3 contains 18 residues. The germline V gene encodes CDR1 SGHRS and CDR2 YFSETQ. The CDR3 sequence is CASSLNRGQGANTGELFF. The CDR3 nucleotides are TGCGCCAGCAGCTTAAACAGGGGACAGGGGGCCAACACCGGGGAGCTGTTTTTT.

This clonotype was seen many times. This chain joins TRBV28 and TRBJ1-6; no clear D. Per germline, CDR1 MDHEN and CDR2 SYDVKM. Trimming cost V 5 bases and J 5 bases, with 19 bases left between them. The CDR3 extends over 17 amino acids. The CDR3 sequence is CASSRHPDRSNNSPLHF. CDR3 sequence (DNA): TGTGCCAGCAGTCGCCACCCGGACCGGTCCAATAATTCACCCCTCCACTTT.

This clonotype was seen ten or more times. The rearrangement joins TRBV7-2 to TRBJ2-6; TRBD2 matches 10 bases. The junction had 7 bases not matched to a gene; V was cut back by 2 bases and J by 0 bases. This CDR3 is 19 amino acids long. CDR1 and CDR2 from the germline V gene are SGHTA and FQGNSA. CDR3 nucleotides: TGTGCCAGCAGCTTATTAGCGGGAGGATACGGCTCTGGGGCCAACGTCCTGACTTTC. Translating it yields CASSLLAGGYGSGANVLTF.

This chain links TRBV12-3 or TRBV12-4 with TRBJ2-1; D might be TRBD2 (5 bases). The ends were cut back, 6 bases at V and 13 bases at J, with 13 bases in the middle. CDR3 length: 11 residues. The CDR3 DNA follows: TGTGCCAGCAGGTCGAGGGCCTTTCAGTTCTTC. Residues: CASRSRAFQFF.